Included here is one T cell receptor (beta chain) sequence, with context. Its antigen is still unknown. Produced via immunoSEQ multiplex PCR; TCRdb's table is partial and in-frame only. The table records tens of thousands of clones, 85% to 90% of them present only once. The data belong to a study of T cell responses to AZD1222 COVID-19 vaccine. Whole-study results and caveats: Seropositive at baseline were only a handful of AZD1222 recipients. Clonal diversity was possibly underestimated, and the donors were mostly white British, with more females.

The germline V gene encodes CDR1 SGHTS and CDR2 YDEGEE. The CDR3 extends over 15 amino acids. The V gene lost 4 bases and the J gene lost 3 bases, with 13 bases spanning the gap. Sequencing was performed on peripheral blood, taken on day 0 of MenACWY control vaccination. The TCR was taken from an adult in good health. The rearrangement links TRBV5-8 to TRBJ1-4; D gene uncertain. The CDR3 is CASSRPTIPNEKLFF. CDR3 coding DNA: TGTGCCAGCAGCCGGCCGACCATACCTAATGAAAAACTGTTTTTT.